Described below is a single T cell receptor (beta chain) sequence and its context. Which cohort a participant joined came from the clinical history participants gave. This entry comes from a study of blood T cell repertoires in COVID-19. In the original processing: How many nucleated cells were present was estimated from reference gene primer amplification. Profiled with immunoSEQ multiplex PCR; TCRdb holds only in-frame clones, not every one. The DNA was the basis for D and trimming; V, J and clone size are from that table. The table lists about 140,000 clones, 84% of them singletons. V lost 2 bases and J 5 bases, leaving 12 bases between the germline ends. The germline gives CDR1 SGHVS, CDR2 FNYEAQ. This CDR3 has 15 amino acids.

The clonotype comes from a middle-aged man with acute COVID-19. Sequencing used PBMCs or T cells enriched from blood (not recorded which). The chain links TRBV7-6 to TRBJ2-2, with unresolved D. The CDR3 nucleotides read TGTGCCAGCAGCTTATTTTCGACATCAACCGGGGAGCTGTTTTTT. This gives the protein CASSLFSTSTGELFF.